The sequence of this T cell receptor beta chain was determined in a study of spatial heterogeneity in lung cancer. Study details: More beta-chain than alpha-chain sequences were consistently detected.

Indicated time point: sample taken at primary tumor resection. TCRdb independently ran MiXCR on the 5' RACE reads; one entry per CDR3 protein. The table has tens of thousands of distinct CDR3 sequences, more than 4.5% seen once. Looked up from germline, CDR1 is GTSNPN and CDR2 is SVGIG (reference sequence). The CDR3 length is 15 residues. Trimming took 0 bases from V and 3 from J, leaving 14 bases between them. The sequence came from a female donor with early-stage non-small cell lung cancer. This chain uses TRBV30 with TRBJ1-2; perhaps TRBD1 as D (6 bases). The material was PBMCs, obtained at surgery. The CDR3 is CAWSVTGFSYYGYTF. In nucleotides, the CDR3 is TGTGCCTGGAGTGTCACAGGGTTTTCCTACTATGGCTACACCTTC.